The rows below give T cell receptor beta chains drawn from one sample of a study of CD8 T cells in Susac syndrome. TCRdb recomputed calls from the immunoSEQ multiplex PCR reads with MiXCR, one row per CDR3 protein. The repertoire includes 150,000 to 200,000 distinct CDR3 sequences, roughly 94% of them detected once, and roughly 0.12% sits in the top ten. The specimen sequenced was CD4+ T cells from PBMCs. These receptors were obtained from a human donor with Susac syndrome. The CDR3 runs from the conserved cysteine through the conserved F or W. Fields, in order: V gene, J gene, D gene, clone size, CDR3 DNA, CDR3 protein. D genes are given only for firm matches. Not every row has a clone size; where given, it reads once, few, many or a size class.

>TRBV30|TRBJ1-2|.|.
TGTGCCTGGTCGGGCACGAACTATGGCTACACCTTC
CAWSGTNYGYTF
>TRBV12-3/TRBV12-4|TRBJ2-5|TRBD2|.
TGTGCCAGCAGCCCAACGAGACGGGGGGATCACTCGGAGACCCAGTACTTC
CASSPTRRGDHSETQYF
>TRBV4-3|TRBJ2-5|.|once
TGCGCCAGCAGCCAAGCCGGGGTCGAGACCCAGTACTTC
CASSQAGVETQYF
>TRBV5-4|TRBJ2-7|TRBD1|.
TGTGCCAGCAGCAGTGGCGACAGGGGGCTCTACGAGCAGTACTTC
CASSSGDRGLYEQYF
>TRBV9|TRBJ2-5|TRBD2|.
TGTGCCAGCAGCGTAGCTTCGCGGGGGGGATGGGAGACCCAGTACTTC
CASSVASRGGWETQYF
>TRBV25-1|TRBJ1-6|TRBD1|.
TGTGCCAGCACGGGACAGGGGAAAAGGTCACCCCTCCACTTT
CASTGQGKRSPLHF
>TRBV7-2|TRBJ2-4|.|.
TGTGCCAGCAGGATCGGTGCCGCCAAAAACATTCAGTACTTC
CASRIGAAKNIQYF
>TRBV5-1|TRBJ2-3|TRBD2|.
TGCGCCAGCAGCCCCGTTGGGACTAGCGGGGCTGATACGCAGTATTTT
CASSPVGTSGADTQYF
>TRBV20-1|TRBJ2-7|TRBD2|.
TGCAGTGCTAGTGATAGCGGGGGGCAGACCTACGAGCAGTACTTC
CSASDSGGQTYEQYF
>TRBV29-1|TRBJ1-2|.|.
TGCAGCTCCGATTCAGGGCCGTTTGGCTACACCTTC
CSSDSGPFGYTF
>TRBV29-1|TRBJ2-5|.|.
TGCAGCGTTGAACGCGGGTATTTTGGGACCCAGTACTTC
CSVERGYFGTQYF
>TRBV4-3|TRBJ2-6|.|.
TGCGCCAGCAGCCAAGAGACAGGTCTGACTGGGGCCAACGTCCTGACTTTC
CASSQETGLTGANVLTF
>TRBV29-1|TRBJ2-5|.|.
TGCAGCGTTCGCCGGGGGGCCGCAGAGACCCAGTACTTC
CSVRRGAAETQYF
>TRBV11-2|TRBJ1-1|.|.
TGTGCCAGCAGCCCATACCGGACGGAGAACACTGAAGCTTTCTTT
CASSPYRTENTEAFF
>TRBV20-1|TRBJ2-3|.|.
TGCAGTGCTTGGACTCATAGCACAGATACGCAGTATTTT
CSAWTHSTDTQYF
>TRBV25-1|TRBJ2-2|.|.
TGTGCCAGCAGTGAAGATTTGGACAGCGCGAACACCGGGGAGCTGTTTTTT
CASSEDLDSANTGELFF